The rows below give T cell receptor beta chains drawn from one sample of a study of cytomegalovirus exposure and HLA in healthy donors. Sequenced by immunoSEQ multiplex PCR; TCRdb stores in-frame clones only, minus some. The sample contains about 37,000 clones, about 67% of which appear only once. The sample comprised PBMCs. The source of these receptors is a man between 25 and 39 years old in good health and CMV-seronegative. Both conserved end residues are part of each CDR3.

CDR3aa: CAWDRGLRDEQFF
len: 13
v_gene: TRBV30

CDR3aa: CASKRTSGSAETQYF
len: 15
v_gene: TRBV10-2

CDR3aa: CASQAGAARTEAFF
len: 14
v_gene: TRBV6-1

CDR3aa: CASSDTGGNYGYTF
len: 14
v_gene: TRBV11-1

CDR3aa: CASSIDSLYEQYF
len: 13
v_gene: TRBV19

CDR3aa: CASSYERDRGYNEQFF
len: 16
v_gene: TRBV10-1

CDR3aa: CASSSVITDTQYF
len: 13
v_gene: TRBV5-1

CDR3aa: CAWAGQGNYEQYF
len: 13
v_gene: TRBV30

CDR3aa: CASSLGPTQENTEAFF
len: 16
v_gene: TRBV28

CDR3aa: CASRQIYGSGNTIYF
len: 15
v_gene: TRBV6-1

CDR3aa: CASSIDGRQVTNYGYTF
len: 17
v_gene: TRBV19

CDR3aa: CASRLRRDRLQETQYF
len: 16
v_gene: TRBV7-8

CDR3aa: CASSEAQIGASGNTIYF
len: 17
v_gene: TRBV6-1